Here is one T cell receptor (beta chain) with its context. This sample is drawn from a study of long-term antiretroviral therapy in people with HIV. Germline V CDR1 and CDR2: KGHSH, LQKENI. Germline trimming cut 0 bases from V and 4 bases from J; bases unmatched to any gene: 10. The CDR3 totals 19 residues. Survey level was the resolution at which the v3.0 immunoSEQ assay ran. Using immunoSEQ multiplex PCR, the repertoire was profiled, and TCRdb retains in-frame clones only, with some absent. The sample yields under 45,000 clones, roughly 87% seen once. The genes are TRBV18 and TRBJ2-2; 11 nucleotides agree with TRBD1. This clonotype originated in a man aged 18 to 35 with HIV. This sample comprised unsorted PBMCs, obtained 1 year after starting antiretroviral therapy. CDR3 residues: CASSPPGTGGFWPTGELFF. Here the CDR3 DNA reads TGTGCCAGCTCACCACCGGGGACAGGGGGTTTTTGGCCCACCGGGGAGCTGTTTTTT.